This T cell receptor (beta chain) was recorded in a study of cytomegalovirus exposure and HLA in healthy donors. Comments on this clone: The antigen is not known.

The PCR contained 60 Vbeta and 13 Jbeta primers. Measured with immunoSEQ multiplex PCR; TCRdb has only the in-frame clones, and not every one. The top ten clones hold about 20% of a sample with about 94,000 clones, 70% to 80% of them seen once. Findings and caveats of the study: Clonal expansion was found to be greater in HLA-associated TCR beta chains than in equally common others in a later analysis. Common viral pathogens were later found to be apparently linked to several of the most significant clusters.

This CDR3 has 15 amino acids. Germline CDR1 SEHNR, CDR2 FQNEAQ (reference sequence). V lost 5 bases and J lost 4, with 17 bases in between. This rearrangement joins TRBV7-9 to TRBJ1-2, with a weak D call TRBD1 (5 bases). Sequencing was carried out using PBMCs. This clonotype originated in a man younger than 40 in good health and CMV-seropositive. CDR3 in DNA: TGTGCCAGCAGCCCACCGGGGGGATTCGCCTATGGCTACACCTTC. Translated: CASSPPGGFAYGYTF.